This is a list of T cell receptor beta chains from one sample in a study of cytotoxic CD8 clonotypes in ibrutinib-treated CLL. Some clones are missing from TCRdb's copy, which holds only in-frame ones; the method was immunoSEQ multiplex PCR. Of approximately 280,000 clones listed, more than 70% are singletons. Specimen: PBMCs, collected at disease progression, from a patient treated with ibrutinib. Receptor source: a human donor with chronic lymphocytic leukemia. Each CDR3 is given with its conserved first and last residue. Each record gives: J gene, V gene, CDR3 length, CDR3 protein.

J: TRBJ2-7
V: TRBV27
length: 18
CDR3: CASSPRGAGEHFPYEQYF

J: TRBJ1-2
V: TRBV5-1
length: 17
CDR3: CASSLAKGADSLYGYTF

J: TRBJ2-1
V: TRBV19
length: 15
CDR3: CASSMGSRVYNEQFF

J: TRBJ2-2
V: TRBV2
length: 18
CDR3: CATVLAGIQGAPTGELFF

J: TRBJ2-7
V: TRBV6-4
length: 16
CDR3: CASRTRGLSSHYEQYF

J: TRBJ1-4
V: TRBV14
length: 17
CDR3: CASSQTYRGPTNEKLFF

J: TRBJ2-1
V: TRBV12-2
length: 12
CDR3: CASRFRGNEQFF

J: TRBJ2-1
V: TRBV5-8
length: 17
CDR3: CASSLEVTTLPRNEQFF

J: TRBJ2-1
V: TRBV6-6
length: 13
CDR3: CASSPLWAYEQFF

J: TRBJ2-1
V: TRBV11-3
length: 15
CDR3: CASSLGRTGGDEQFF

J: TRBJ1-2
V: TRBV5-1
length: 14
CDR3: CASSLHLTNYGYTF

J: TRBJ2-1
V: TRBV6-1
length: 15
CDR3: CASSEVISSYNEQFF

J: TRBJ2-7
V: TRBV27
length: 15
CDR3: CASSLGRTGTYEQYF

J: TRBJ1-2
V: TRBV9
length: 14
CDR3: CASSVDRGTYGYTF

J: TRBJ2-7
V: TRBV7-3
length: 11
CDR3: CASSPSSEQYF

J: TRBJ2-5
V: TRBV7-2
length: 13
CDR3: CASSWQTQETQYF

J: TRBJ2-3
V: TRBV9
length: 13
CDR3: CASSEVVTDTQYF

J: TRBJ2-1
V: TRBV5-1
length: 13
CDR3: CASSLDNLDEQFF

J: TRBJ1-1
V: TRBV7-9
length: 12
CDR3: CASRKIDGKAFF

J: TRBJ2-1
V: TRBV5-6
length: 14
CDR3: CASRMRAGSIEQFF

J: TRBJ2-7
V: TRBV9
length: 15
CDR3: CASSGPGLGAYEQYF

J: TRBJ2-4
V: TRBV9
length: 15
CDR3: CASSVGGRQGRMQYF

J: TRBJ2-7
V: TRBV6-6
length: 13
CDR3: CASSYGTAFEQYF

J: TRBJ2-2
V: TRBV28
length: 17
CDR3: CASSFPRDRSSEGELFF

J: TRBJ2-7
V: TRBV2
length: 16
CDR3: CASSAGERGAPYEQYF

J: TRBJ1-5
V: TRBV6-4
length: 16
CDR3: CASTEGDTYSNQPQHF

J: TRBJ1-2
V: TRBV5-5
length: 15
CDR3: CASSWTGYSNYGYTF

J: TRBJ2-2
V: TRBV28
length: 13
CDR3: CASRRRGTGELFF

J: TRBJ2-5
V: TRBV9
length: 14
CDR3: CASSEGTSPETQYF

J: TRBJ2-1
V: TRBV28
length: 19
CDR3: CASRSGTSGRFSSYNEQFF

J: TRBJ1-2
V: TRBV11-2
length: 16
CDR3: CASSFIGQAIGYGYTF

J: TRBJ2-7
V: TRBV29-1
length: 14
CDR3: CSVESRTGRNEQYF

J: TRBJ1-5
V: TRBV6-1
length: 16
CDR3: CASSVLQGALLEPQHF

J: TRBJ1-1
V: TRBV6-1
length: 14
CDR3: CASSRDRLNTEAFF

J: TRBJ2-4
V: TRBV4-1
length: 16
CDR3: CASSHFVGIAKNIQYF

J: TRBJ2-7
V: TRBV18
length: 17
CDR3: CASSPPRGQLFGYEQYF

J: TRBJ1-1
V: TRBV15
length: 13
CDR3: CATSKQMNTEAFF

J: TRBJ1-2
V: TRBV7-9
length: 15
CDR3: CASSSQIQGLHGYTF

J: TRBJ1-2
V: TRBV7-2
length: 13
CDR3: CASSDINRDGYTF

J: TRBJ1-5
V: TRBV2
length: 13
CDR3: CASSVVINQPQHF

J: TRBJ2-5
V: TRBV7-8
length: 10
CDR3: CASSAETQYF

J: TRBJ2-5
V: TRBV5-4
length: 17
CDR3: CASSLPPRGGVKETQYF

J: TRBJ2-5
V: TRBV7-6
length: 13
CDR3: CASSWQARETQYF

J: TRBJ2-1
V: TRBV10-1
length: 16
CDR3: CASSSAGKSSYNEQFF

J: TRBJ1-3
V: TRBV15
length: 19
CDR3: CATSRDYRTGDGSGNTIYF

J: TRBJ2-3
V: TRBV5-6
length: 14
CDR3: CASSLGDSTDTQYF

J: TRBJ1-2
V: TRBV5-4
length: 14
CDR3: CASSLPTEGYGYTF

J: TRBJ1-5
V: TRBV5-3
length: 19
CDR3: CARSLGLVPGQGYGQPQHF

J: TRBJ2-1
V: TRBV7-2
length: 15
CDR3: CASSPRARGVNEQFF

J: TRBJ2-1
V: TRBV4-2
length: 17
CDR3: CASSQDGTSGGYNEQFF

J: TRBJ1-2
V: TRBV11-1
length: 12
CDR3: CASSQGPNGYTF

J: TRBJ2-2
V: TRBV10-3
length: 16
CDR3: CATRGVAGGNTGELFF

J: TRBJ1-2
V: TRBV7-8
length: 15
CDR3: CASSLGRNVNYGYTF

J: TRBJ1-5
V: TRBV19
length: 13
CDR3: CASSISVRQPQHF

J: TRBJ1-1
V: TRBV7-6
length: 14
CDR3: CASSLGQGNTEAFF

J: TRBJ1-2
V: TRBV7-9
length: 18
CDR3: CASSFTSGQGAPMEGYTF